The 15 T cell receptor beta chains below were found in one sample sequenced in a study of blood T cell repertoires in COVID-19. Data came from immunoSEQ multiplex PCR; TCRdb stores just in-frame clones and leaves some out. Here the sample spans about 360,000 clones, roughly 88% being singletons. Sequencing used PBMCs or T cells enriched from blood (not recorded which). These receptors were collected from a woman aged 40 to 49 with acute COVID-19.

This clone was recorded once. The chain uses TRBV18 and TRBJ2-1, with D maybe TRBD2 (5 bases). CDR1 is KGHSH, CDR2 LQKENI, per germline. V lost 3 bases, J lost 7 bases, and 16 bases lay in between. The CDR3 sequence is 15 residues long. The CDR3 nucleotides are TGTGCCAGCTCACCGAGAAACCTACGGGATAATGAGCAGTTCTTC. It codes for CASSPRNLRDNEQFF.

This rearrangement joins TRBV5-4 to TRBJ1-4; D ambiguous. With 3 bases removed from V and 5 bases from J, the gap between germline ends came to 11 bases. Germline loops: CDR1 SGHNT, CDR2 YYREEE (reference sequence). The CDR3 spans 14 residues. The CDR3 loop reads CASSSAGYNEKLFF. In DNA, the CDR3 is TGTGCCAGCAGCTCGGCGGGGTACAATGAAAAACTGTTTTTT.

This rearrangement joins TRBV5-5 to TRBJ2-1; no firm D call. The V and J ends lost 2 bases and 9 bases respectively, with 9 bases between them. The germline CDR1 and CDR2 sequences are SGHKS and YYEKEE (reference sequence). The CDR3 contains 12 residues. This chain's CDR3 is CASSFHSGEQFF. CDR3 bases: TGTGCCAGCAGCTTCCATTCCGGTGAGCAGTTCTTC.

This clone appeared once. The chain joins TRBV20-1 to TRBJ1-6; no reliable D call. This CDR3 region has 13 residues. Trimming pared 3 bases from V and 8 bases from J, leaving 11 bases between. Germline V gives CDR1 DFQATT, CDR2 SNEGSKA (reference sequence). The CDR3 region has the DNA TGCAGTGCTAGTACAGCCATGGATTCACCCCTCCACTTT. Translated, it gives CSASTAMDSPLHF.

As DNA, the CDR3 is TGTGCCAGCAGCTTGACCGGGACAGGGCCGTACGAGCAGTACTTC. Its translation: CASSLTGTGPYEQYF. The rearrangement links TRBV5-6 to TRBJ2-7, with 9 bases identical to TRBD1. V gave up 1 base and J gave up 4 bases; unmatched junction bases: 6. Germline-derived CDR1 and CDR2 are SGHDT and YYEEEE. CDR3 length: 15 residues.

The V and J genes are TRBV6-6 and TRBJ1-5; TRBD1 matches 7 bases. The trim removed 9 bases at V and 3 bases at J, leaving 11 bases unmatched. CDR1 and CDR2 from the germline V gene are MNHNY and SVGAGI (reference sequence). The CDR3 spans 15 residues. For the CDR3, the DNA is TGTGCCAGTGATGGAGAAGGGGGCGACAATCAGCCCCAGCATTTT. This codes for CASDGEGGDNQPQHF.

This chain links TRBV5-6 with TRBJ1-6; D not certain. The V end was cut by 2 bases, the J end by 0 bases, with 12 bases between. Germline V CDR1 and CDR2: SGHDT, YYEEEE. The CDR3 covers 17 residues. The chain's CDR3 is CASSLGGSNSYNSPLHF. The CDR3 DNA reads as TGTGCCAGCAGCTTAGGAGGCTCCAACTCCTATAATTCACCCCTCCACTTT.

This clone was found a few times. V is TRBV24-1 and J is TRBJ1-1; no clear D. V was trimmed by 12 bases and J by 11 bases, leaving 12 bases between them. Germline V gene sequence: CDR1 KGHDR, CDR2 SFDVKD. This CDR3 region has 9 residues. CDR3 sequence reads: CAPLNRAFF. The CDR3 region has the DNA TGTGCCCCCCTTAACCGGGCTTTCTTT.

Only one count was recorded for this clone. The chain combines TRBV28 with TRBJ2-2, with D possibly matching TRBD1 (6 bases). V was pared by 6 bases and J by 1 base, with 6 bases between. CDR3 length equals 13 residues. Germline V gene lookup returns CDR1 MDHEN and CDR2 SYDVKM. The CDR3 here is CASRDRNTGELFF. The CDR3 DNA reads TGTGCCAGCAGGGACAGGAACACCGGGGAGCTGTTTTTT. Filled out from reference TRBV28 and TRBJ2-2, the complete variable domain reads DVKVTQSSRYLVKRTGEKVFLECVQDMDHENMFWYRQDPGLGLRLIYFSYDVKMKEKGDIPEGYSVSREKKERFSLILESASTNQTSMYLCASRDRNTGELFFGEGSRLTVL.

The genes are TRBV5-4 and TRBJ1-2; TRBD1 might be the D (5 bases). The CDR3 loop spans 14 amino acids. The V end was cut by 6 bases, the J end by 4 bases, with 16 bases between. The germline CDR1 and CDR2 sequences are SGHNT and YYREEE (reference sequence). CDR3 residues: CASILGGSGYGYTF. The CDR3 region has the DNA TGTGCCAGCATCCTGGGGGGATCTGGCTATGGCTACACCTTC.

The rearrangement uses TRBV15 and TRBJ1-5; D is undetermined. This CDR3 comprises 18 residues. CDR1 LNHNV and CDR2 YYDKDF come from the germline V gene (reference sequence). V lost 4 bases, J lost 0 bases, and 19 bases lay in between. DNA for the CDR3: TGTGCCACCAGCAAACTACTCTTATTGCGGGATAGCAATCAGCCCCAGCATTTT. This gives the protein CATSKLLLLRDSNQPQHF. Full variable domain (remainder filled in from reference TRBV15 and TRBJ1-5): DAMVIQNPRYQVTQFGKPVTLSCSQTLNHNVMYWYQQKSSQAPKLLFHYYDKDFNNEADTPDNFQSRRPNTSFCFLDIRSPGLGDTAMYLCATSKLLLLRDSNQPQHFGDGTRLSIL.

This chain connects TRBV23-1 to TRBJ2-3; the match to TRBD1 covers 10 bases. TRBV23-1 is reported as an ORF; its role is uncertain. This CDR3 is 16 amino acids long. Unmatched junction bases numbered 10, after V lost 6 bases and J lost 4 bases. CDR3 sequence reads: CASSRSGTGEPDTQYF. In nucleotides, the CDR3 is TGCGCCAGCAGCCGGTCGGGGACAGGGGAACCAGATACGCAGTATTTT.

The chain is built from TRBV3-1 (or the pseudogene TRBV3-2) and TRBJ2-1; D perhaps matches TRBD2 (5 bases). CDR3 length: 13 amino acids. The V gene's germline CDR1 is LGHDT and CDR2 YNNKEL (reference sequence). The ends were cut back, 1 base at V and 9 bases at J, with 10 bases in the middle. The CDR3 DNA reads TGTGCCAGCAGCCAAGTGTTAGCGACTGAGCAGTTCTTC. Translation: CASSQVLATEQFF.

DNA for the CDR3: TGCGCCAGCAGCTCGACAGGGGCCCAAGAGACCCAGTACTTC. This codes for CASSSTGAQETQYF. The chain has TRBV5-1 and TRBJ2-5; 8 positions agree with TRBD1. Germline V gives CDR1 SGHRS, CDR2 YFSETQ. CDR3 length: 14 residues. Trimming took 3 bases from V and 1 from J; bases not matched to a gene: 2.

This clone was counted a single time. The chain links TRBV30 to TRBJ2-7; D is perhaps TRBD2 (5 bases). In germline, CDR1 is GTSNPN, CDR2 SVGIG (reference sequence). There are 12 residues in the CDR3. Trimming shortened V by 3 bases and J by 2 bases, and 8 bases separated the two germline ends. CDR3: CAWSGIPYEQYF. DNA of the CDR3: TGTGCCTGGAGCGGGATACCCTACGAGCAGTACTTC.